These 13 T cell receptor beta chains were sequenced from one sample in a study of control samples from healthy donors and cancer patients. TCRdb keeps only in-frame clones here, not all; method: immunoSEQ multiplex PCR. The sample records 130,000 to 150,000 clones, approximately 93% being singletons. The sample comprised blood. The receptor set was obtained from a young man in good health.

The genes are TRBV6-6 and TRBJ1-3; 8 nucleotides match TRBD1. CDR3 size: 21 residues. V shed 6 bases and J 0 bases; nucleotides not matched to a gene: 22. Germline values: CDR1 MNHNY, CDR2 SVGAGI (reference sequence). CDR3 loop: CASSDFLTGDTPYASGNTIYF. DNA for the CDR3: TGTGCCAGCAGCGATTTTTTGACAGGGGATACTCCTTACGCCTCTGGAAACACCATATATTTT.

This clone was observed a single time. The chain joins TRBV10-1 to TRBJ1-2; D is unresolved. CDR1 is WNHNN and CDR2 is SYGVQD in the germline V gene (reference sequence). CDR3 length: 14 residues. The germline V and J ends were trimmed by 5 bases and 8 bases, with 18 bases remaining between them. The CDR3: CASSSITLLEGYTF. Here the CDR3 DNA reads TGCGCCAGCAGTTCCATTACTTTACTGGAAGGCTACACCTTC.

This chain connects TRBV15 to TRBJ2-5; TRBD2 might be the D (6 bases). This CDR3 has 17 residues. Trimming pared 0 bases from V and 1 base from J, leaving 15 bases between. CDR1 is LNHNV, CDR2 YYDKDF, per germline (reference sequence). The CDR3 region is CATSRDPSGGIQETQYF. CDR3 nucleotide sequence: TGTGCCACCAGCAGAGATCCCTCCGGGGGAATCCAAGAGACCCAGTACTTC.

The genes are TRBV10-3 and TRBJ1-2; D might be TRBD1 (5 bases). V was clipped by 0 bases and J by 4 bases, with 9 bases between them. The CDR3 is 14 amino acids. Looked up from germline, CDR1 is ENHRY and CDR2 is SYGVKD. CDR3 DNA sequence: TGTGCCATCAGTGAGTCAGGGGATCTCTATGGCTACACCTTC. Amino acid sequence: CAISESGDLYGYTF.

The chain carries TRBV27 and TRBJ2-7; 8 bases are shared with TRBD1. Germline lookup yields CDR1 MNHEY and CDR2 SMNVEV (reference sequence). The junction had 17 bases not matched to a gene; V was cut back by 2 bases and J by 5 bases. This CDR3 contains 18 residues. Here the CDR3 reads CASSLKAGGTEPGDEQYF. In DNA, the CDR3 is TGTGCCAGCAGTTTAAAGGCAGGGGGCACGGAGCCAGGCGACGAGCAGTACTTC.

This clone showed up just once. The rearrangement uses TRBV18 and TRBJ1-1; weak D call: TRBD1 (5 bases). The V end was cut by 8 bases, the J end by 1 base, with 14 bases between. Germline V gives CDR1 KGHSH, CDR2 LQKENI. The CDR3 covers 14 residues. CDR3 protein: CASRELTGNTEAFF. The CDR3 DNA is TGTGCCAGCCGCGAGCTTACAGGGAACACTGAAGCTTTCTTT.

The chain recombines TRBV6-5 with TRBJ2-3; TRBD1 matches 9 bases. CDR3 length: 15 residues. V dropped 8 bases and J dropped 2; count of bases not matched to a gene: 8. Per germline, CDR1 MNHEY and CDR2 SVGAGI. The CDR3 DNA is TGTGCCAGCCGCCTTACAGGGGGCTACACAGATACGCAGTATTTT. Its protein is CASRLTGGYTDTQYF.

The rearrangement links TRBV3-1 (or the pseudogene TRBV3-2) to TRBJ2-3; 13 bases map to TRBD2. Looked up from germline, CDR1 is LGHDT and CDR2 is YNNKEL (reference sequence). The CDR3 loop spans 17 amino acids. After removal of 1 base from V and 4 bases from J, the junction contained 5 bases not matched to a gene. The CDR3 DNA reads TGTGCCAGCAGCCAAGTAGAACTAGCGGGGGGGGCAGATACGCAGTATTTT. It translates to CASSQVELAGGADTQYF.

Concerning this clone itself: At the DNA level, this CDR3 is encoded by other sequences in the same sample as well. The rearrangement links TRBV9 to TRBJ2-7; either TRBD1 or TRBD2 may supply D (5 bases each). The CDR3 is 13 residues long. V lost 3 bases, J lost 3 bases, and 10 bases lay in between. Per germline, CDR1 SGDLS and CDR2 YYNGEE. The DNA for the CDR3 is TGTGCCAGCAGCGCCGGGACGGTCTACGAGCAGTACTTC. Its translation: CASSAGTVYEQYF.

The rearrangement uses TRBV19 and TRBJ2-1; 10 bases are shared with TRBD2. Trimming cost V 4 bases and J 8 bases; bases outside gene matches: 5. This CDR3 spans 14 amino acids. Germline V gene data show CDR1 as LNHDA and CDR2 as SQIVND (reference sequence). The CDR3 sequence is CASSTSGRFHEQFF. The DNA of the CDR3 is TGTGCCAGTAGTACTAGCGGGAGATTCCATGAGCAGTTCTTC.

This chain connects TRBV9 to TRBJ1-1; tentative D call: TRBD1 (5 bases). V lost 4 bases and J lost 9, with 19 bases in between. The germline V gene has CDR1 SGDLS and CDR2 YYNGEE. The CDR3 runs to 14 residues. CDR3 in amino acids: CASSHDSRSYQAFF. CDR3 in DNA: TGTGCCAGCAGCCACGACAGCAGAAGTTACCAAGCTTTCTTT.

The J gene is TRBJ1-6, the V gene TRBV5-1, with TRBD1 matching over 7 bases. Germline V gene data show CDR1 as SGHRS and CDR2 as YFSETQ. This CDR3 region has 15 residues. The V gene end was trimmed by 3 bases and the J gene end by 10 bases; junction bases not matched to a gene: 10. For the CDR3, the DNA is TGCGCCAGCAGCTACAACCGGGACAGAAGATCACCCCTCCACTTT. Translation: CASSYNRDRRSPLHF.

The chain is built from TRBV3-1 (or the pseudogene TRBV3-2) and TRBJ2-2; D remains unclear. The V gene's germline CDR1 is LGHDT and CDR2 YNNKEL (reference sequence). The CDR3 length is 16 residues. Trimming removed 5 bases from V and 1 base from J, with 14 bases in between. CDR3 DNA: TGTGCCAGCAGCGCCCCCTGGACCAAGAACACCGGGGAGCTGTTTTTT. Translating it yields CASSAPWTKNTGELFF.